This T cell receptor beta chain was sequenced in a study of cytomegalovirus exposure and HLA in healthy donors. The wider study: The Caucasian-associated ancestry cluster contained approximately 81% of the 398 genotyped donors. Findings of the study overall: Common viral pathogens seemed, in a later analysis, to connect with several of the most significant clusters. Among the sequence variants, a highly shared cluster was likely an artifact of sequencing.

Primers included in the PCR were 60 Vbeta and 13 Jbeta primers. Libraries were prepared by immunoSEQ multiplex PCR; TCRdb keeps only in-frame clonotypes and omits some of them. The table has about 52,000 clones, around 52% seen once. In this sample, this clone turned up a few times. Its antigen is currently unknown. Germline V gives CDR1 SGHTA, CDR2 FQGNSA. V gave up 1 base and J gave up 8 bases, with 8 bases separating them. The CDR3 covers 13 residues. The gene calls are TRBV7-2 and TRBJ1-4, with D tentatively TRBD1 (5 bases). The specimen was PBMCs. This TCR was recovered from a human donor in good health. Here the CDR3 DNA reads TGTGCCAGCAGCTTAGGCAGGGAAGAAAAACTGTTTTTT. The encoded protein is CASSLGREEKLFF.